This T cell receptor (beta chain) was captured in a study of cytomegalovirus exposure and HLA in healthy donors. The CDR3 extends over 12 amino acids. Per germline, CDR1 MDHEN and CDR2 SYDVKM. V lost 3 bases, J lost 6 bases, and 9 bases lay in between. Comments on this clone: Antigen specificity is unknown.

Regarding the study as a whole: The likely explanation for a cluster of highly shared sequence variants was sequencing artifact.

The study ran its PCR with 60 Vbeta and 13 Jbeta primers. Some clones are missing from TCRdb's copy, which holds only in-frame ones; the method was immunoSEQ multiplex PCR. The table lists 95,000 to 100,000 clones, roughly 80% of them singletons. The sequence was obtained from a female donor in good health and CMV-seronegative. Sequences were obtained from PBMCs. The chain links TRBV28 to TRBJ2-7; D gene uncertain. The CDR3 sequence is CASSFRPSEQYF. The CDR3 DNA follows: TGTGCCAGCAGTTTTCGCCCGAGCGAGCAGTACTTC.